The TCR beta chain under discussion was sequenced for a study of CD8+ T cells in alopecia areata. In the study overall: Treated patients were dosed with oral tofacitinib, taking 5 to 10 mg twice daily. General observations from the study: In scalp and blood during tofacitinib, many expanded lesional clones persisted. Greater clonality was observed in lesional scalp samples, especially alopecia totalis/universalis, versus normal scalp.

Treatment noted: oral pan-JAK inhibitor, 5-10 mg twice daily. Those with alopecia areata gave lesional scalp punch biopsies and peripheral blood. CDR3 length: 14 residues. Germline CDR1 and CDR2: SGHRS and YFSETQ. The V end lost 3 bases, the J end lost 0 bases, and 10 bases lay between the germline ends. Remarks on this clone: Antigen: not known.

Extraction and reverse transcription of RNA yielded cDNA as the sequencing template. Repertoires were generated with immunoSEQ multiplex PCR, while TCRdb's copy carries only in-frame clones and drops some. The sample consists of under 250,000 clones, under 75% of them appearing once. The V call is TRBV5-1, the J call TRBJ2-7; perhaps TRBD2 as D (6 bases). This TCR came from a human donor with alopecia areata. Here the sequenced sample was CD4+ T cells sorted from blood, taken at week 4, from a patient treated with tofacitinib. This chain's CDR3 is CASSWGTASYEQYF. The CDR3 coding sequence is TGCGCCAGCAGCTGGGGGACTGCCTCCTACGAGCAGTACTTC.